The 15 T cell receptor beta chains listed next were all sequenced from one sample in a study of cytomegalovirus exposure and HLA in healthy donors. Vbeta (60) and Jbeta (13) primers were used in the PCR. The method was immunoSEQ multiplex PCR; TCRdb's version includes in-frame clones alone and lacks a portion of them. Of fewer than 200,000 clones in the sample, roughly 80% were seen once. Sequencing input: PBMCs. The receptors here all came from a young woman in good health and CMV-seronegative.

The rearrangement uses TRBV5-5 and TRBJ2-7; 10 nucleotides agree with TRBD2. J was trimmed by 6 bases and V by 0 bases; bases with no gene match: 6. In germline, CDR1 is SGHKS, CDR2 YYEKEE (reference sequence). This CDR3 region has 15 residues. The CDR3 sequence is CASSLELAGPGEQYF. The DNA for the CDR3 is TGTGCCAGCAGCTTGGAACTAGCGGGACCCGGCGAGCAGTACTTC.

The chain carries TRBV10-2 and TRBJ2-5; 11 nucleotides align to TRBD2. This CDR3 contains 17 residues. Germline CDR1 and CDR2: WSHSY and SAAADI. The junction had 6 bases not matched to a gene; V was cut back by 3 bases and J by 0 bases. The CDR3 sequence: CASSELLAGGYQETQYF. The DNA of the CDR3 is TGCGCCAGCAGTGAACTGCTAGCGGGAGGTTACCAAGAGACCCAGTACTTC.

The genes are TRBV6-1 and TRBJ1-2; D is perhaps TRBD1 (6 bases). The ends were cut back, 6 bases at V and 7 bases at J, with 15 bases in the middle. Germline CDR1 is MNHNS and CDR2 is SASEGT. The CDR3 is 13 amino acids. The CDR3 DNA reads TGTGCCAGCAGCTACGGACAGAGGGTTGGCTACACCTTC. Its protein product is CASSYGQRVGYTF.

This clone has a handful of counts. The rearrangement joins TRBV28 to TRBJ2-2, with 12 bases aligning to TRBD1. The V gene end was trimmed by 2 bases and the J gene end by 4 bases; junction bases not matched to a gene: 5. The germline V gene encodes CDR1 MDHEN and CDR2 SYDVKM. This CDR3 is built from 17 residues. The CDR3 DNA sequence: TGTGCCAGCAGTTTAATGGGACAGGGGGCTTTCACCGGGGAGCTGTTTTTT. Encoded protein: CASSLMGQGAFTGELFF.

The chain joins TRBV28 to TRBJ1-1; 7 bases are shared with TRBD1. CDR3 size: 16 residues. CDR1 and CDR2 from the germline V gene are MDHEN and SYDVKM. The junction had 16 bases not matched to a gene; V was cut back by 4 bases and J by 8 bases. CDR3 region: CASSSLQGSGALEAFF. CDR3 coding DNA: TGTGCCAGCAGTTCCCTACAGGGGTCCGGTGCCCTCGAAGCTTTCTTT. Combining the CDR3 with reference TRBV28 and TRBJ1-1 gives the whole variable domain DVKVTQSSRYLVKRTGEKVFLECVQDMDHENMFWYRQDPGLGLRLIYFSYDVKMKEKGDIPEGYSVSREKKERFSLILESASTNQTSMYLCASSSLQGSGALEAFFGQGTRLTVV.

The chain combines TRBV4-1 with TRBJ2-2; D perhaps matches TRBD2 (7 bases). CDR3 length equals 16 residues. The V and J ends lost 1 base and 4 bases respectively, with 13 bases between them. CDR1 and CDR2 (germline): MGHRA, YSYEKL. Here the CDR3 reads CASSQAGGPGTGELFF. CDR3 bases: TGCGCCAGCAGCCAAGCCGGGGGGCCGGGCACCGGGGAGCTGTTTTTT.

This chain joins TRBV11-3 and TRBJ1-1, with TRBD1 matching 9 bases. CDR3 length: 14 amino acids. Germline CDR1 reads SGHNT; CDR2 reads YENEEA. With V trimmed by 5 bases and J by 4 bases, 5 bases remained unmatched. DNA for the CDR3: TGTGCCAGCAGCCCTCTGACAGGGGGCACTGAAGCTTTCTTT. Amino acids: CASSPLTGGTEAFF.

The chain carries TRBV10-3 and TRBJ2-1; no reliable D call. The CDR3 contains 12 residues. Germline V gene data show CDR1 as ENHRY and CDR2 as SYGVKD. The V end was cut by 0 bases, the J end by 8 bases, with 5 bases between. The CDR3 nucleotides read TGTGCCATCAGTGAGTCGCAGGATGAGCAGTTCTTC. Translated, it gives CAISESQDEQFF.

This chain uses TRBV7-3 with TRBJ1-2; maybe TRBD1 (6 bases). Looked up from germline, CDR1 is SGHTA and CDR2 is FQGTGA. Trimming removed 5 bases from V and 4 bases from J, with 17 bases in between. CDR3 size: 15 residues. Here the CDR3 reads CASSPPGTSVYGYTF. The CDR3 DNA is TGTGCCAGCAGCCCGCCTGGGACATCGGTCTATGGCTACACCTTC.

The rearrangement joins TRBV5-1 to TRBJ2-6; weak D call: TRBD2 (6 bases). The CDR3 spans 17 residues. Trimming took off 1 base at V and 0 bases at J, with 11 bases between the two ends. The germline V gene encodes CDR1 SGHRS and CDR2 YFSETQ. As DNA, the CDR3 is TGCGCCAGCAGCTTGCTGGGACTTAGCTCTGGGGCCAACGTCCTGACTTTC. It specifies CASSLLGLSSGANVLTF.

This clone was seen a handful of times. The rearrangement uses TRBV11-1 and TRBJ2-7, with 7 bases fitting TRBD1. Germline CDR1 reads SGHAT; CDR2 reads FQDESV (reference sequence). CDR3 size: 14 residues. Unmatched junction bases numbered 12, after V lost 5 bases and J lost 8 bases. The DNA for the CDR3 is TGTGCCAGCAGCCTTACCGGGACAGCCGAAAAGCAGTACTTC. This codes for CASSLTGTAEKQYF.

V is TRBV5-1 and J is TRBJ2-7; 10 nucleotides match TRBD1. The length of the CDR3 is 14 residues. In germline, CDR1 is SGHRS, CDR2 YFSETQ. V lost 2 bases and J lost 7; bases outside the gene matches: 6. The CDR3 DNA reads as TGCGCCAGCAGCTTTAGACAGGGGGCGGGGGAGCAGTACTTC. It codes for CASSFRQGAGEQYF.

This clone was counted between two and nine times. The chain links TRBV2 to TRBJ1-2; no clear D. The ends were cut back, 4 bases at V and 6 bases at J, with 12 bases in the middle. The V gene's germline CDR1 is SNHLY and CDR2 FYNNEI. The CDR3 is made up of 13 amino acids. The CDR3 region is CASSVEGRDGYTF. Here the CDR3 DNA reads TGTGCCAGCAGTGTGGAGGGTCGAGATGGCTACACCTTC.

The chain joins TRBV19 to TRBJ2-5, with TRBD1 identical over 9 bases. After removal of 4 bases from V and 4 bases from J, the junction contained 4 bases not matched to a gene. This CDR3 has 14 residues. The germline V gene has CDR1 LNHDA and CDR2 SQIVND (reference sequence). CDR3 sequence reads: CASSRRQGGETQYF. The DNA of the CDR3 is TGTGCCAGTAGTAGACGACAGGGGGGAGAGACCCAGTACTTC.

The genes are TRBV6-6 and TRBJ2-7, with a possible D match to TRBD2 (6 bases). Per the germline V gene, CDR1 is MNHNY and CDR2 is SVGAGI (reference sequence). The CDR3 is 12 residues long. Trimming pared 8 bases from V and 1 base from J, leaving 9 bases between. The CDR3 here is CASSGDSYEQYF. The CDR3 DNA follows: TGTGCCAGCTCGGGGGATTCCTACGAGCAGTACTTC.